The clone carrying this T cell receptor (beta chain) was detected a few times. Its antigen is unidentified. The sample comes from a study of beta chain features in type 1 diabetes. Looking at the study overall: Across the samples, about 110,000,000 sorted cells were examined in total.

General observations from the study: PCR could preferentially amplify shorter templates, alike in patients and controls. No resolution was reached here on whether HLA type influences TCRB rearrangement. Sequencing used cDNA, and cells with high TCR expression could therefore be over-represented.

CDR1 is SNHLY, CDR2 FYNNEI, per germline. J lost 3 bases, V lost 4 bases, and 5 bases had no gene match. This CDR3 is 14 amino acids long. What was sequenced were expressed TCRB transcripts, since all of the isolated RNA had been reverse transcribed. Clones were read by immunoSEQ multiplex PCR, and TCRdb kept only the in-frame ones, dropping some. The data show almost 250,000 clones, roughly 13% seen once. The source material was naive CD4+ T cells from blood. The TCR comes from a woman aged 40 to 50 in good health. J is TRBJ1-2 and V is TRBV2; TRBD1 matches 7 bases. The CDR3 is CASSGQGSDYGYTF. The CDR3 nucleotides read TGTGCCAGCAGTGGACAGGGCAGCGACTATGGCTACACCTTC.